This passage covers 21 T cell receptor beta chains from one sample sequenced in a study of post-analysis software for immune sequencing data. Study results and caveats: Five or six TRBV segments, TRBV5-6, TRBV5-1 and TRBV20-1 among them, were found more frequent in patients than controls.

Built from TCR beta cDNA, the libraries had unique molecular identifiers in them. TCRdb recomputed calls from the PCR reads with MiXCR, one row per CDR3 protein. Among some 690,000 distinct CDR3 sequences listed, roughly 29% were seen once. For these receptors, no antigen is known. Specimen: blood. The receptors stem from a girl aged 5 to 17 with multiple sclerosis.

This clonotype was seen only a few times. The chain combines TRBV9 with TRBJ2-1, with D unresolved. Deletions cut 3 bases from V and 9 bases from J, with 10 bases between. The CDR3 sequence is 12 residues long. CDR1 is SGDLS, CDR2 YYNGEE, per germline. CDR3 region: CASSGRWGEQFF. CDR3 nucleotide sequence: TGTGCCAGCAGCGGACGGTGGGGTGAGCAGTTCTTC. Filled out from reference TRBV9 and TRBJ2-1, the complete variable domain reads DSGVTQTPKHLITATGQRVTLRCSPRSGDLSVYWYQQSLDQGLQFLIQYYNGEERAKGNILERFSAQQFPDLHSELNLSSLELGDSALYFCASSGRWGEQFFGPGTRLTVL.

Only a few counts were recorded for this clonotype. The rearrangement uses TRBV7-9 and TRBJ2-4; tentative D call: TRBD2 (5 bases). The CDR3 has 15 amino acids. Germline CDR1 reads SEHNR; CDR2 reads FQNEAQ (reference sequence). Trimming cost V 4 bases and J 1 base, with 11 bases left between them. CDR3 nucleotide sequence: TGTGCCAGCAGCTCGGGGAGAACGGCCAAAAACATTCAGTACTTC. This codes for CASSSGRTAKNIQYF.

This clonotype was recorded many times. The J gene is TRBJ2-7, the V gene TRBV21-1; the D segment call TRBD1 is taken from the table without a DNA check. TRBV21-1 constitutes a pseudogene. This CDR3 is 15 amino acids long. DNA for the CDR3: TGTGCCAGCAGCAATCCCGGAGTGGGGGACTACGGGCAGTACTTC. Its protein product is CASSNPGVGDYGQYF.

The J gene is TRBJ2-1, the V gene TRBV20-1; TRBD2 agrees at 13 bases. This CDR3 has 13 amino acids. V lost 5 bases, J lost 7 bases, and 2 bases stayed unmatched. Germline V CDR1 and CDR2: DFQATT, SNEGSKA (reference sequence). The CDR3 spells CSAQGLAGNEQFF. CDR3 bases: TGCAGTGCTCAGGGACTAGCGGGAAATGAGCAGTTCTTC.

The rearrangement uses TRBV15 and TRBJ2-1; TRBD2 matches 9 bases. The CDR3 runs to 16 residues. Germline assignment: CDR1 LNHNV and CDR2 YYDKDF (reference sequence). The J segment lost 3 bases and the V segment lost 1 base, leaving 4 bases of the junction unmatched. CDR3 nucleotide sequence: TGTGCCACCAGCAGAGTGGGCGGGAGGGTCTACAATGAGCAGTTCTTC. As protein: CATSRVGGRVYNEQFF. Based on the CDR3 plus reference TRBV15 and TRBJ2-1, the full variable domain is DAMVIQNPRYQVTQFGKPVTLSCSQTLNHNVMYWYQQKSSQAPKLLFHYYDKDFNNEADTPDNFQSRRPNTSFCFLDIRSPGLGDTAMYLCATSRVGGRVYNEQFFGPGTRLTVL.

The chain employs TRBV10-3 and TRBJ2-3; TRBD2 matches at 10 bases. The germline gives CDR1 ENHRY, CDR2 SYGVKD. V was pared by 6 bases and J by 0 bases, with 12 bases of the junction left unmatched. The length of the CDR3 is 18 residues. The CDR3 nucleotides read TGTGCCATCAGGCCGACTAGCGGGCGCCTTCCTAGCACAGATACGCAGTATTTT. It codes for CAIRPTSGRLPSTDTQYF.

There are a few counts of this clonotype. The rearrangement joins TRBV9 to TRBJ2-4; D may be TRBD2 (6 bases). The J call could be wrong; TRBJ2-7 is a better fit for the DNA end. The CDR3 contains 14 residues. CDR1 and CDR2 from the germline V gene are SGDLS and YYNGEE. This CDR3 reads CASSAGGAGYEQYF. DNA of the CDR3: TGTGCCAGCAGCGCAGGAGGGGCTGGGTACGAGCAGTACTTC.

On this clonotype: It is likely a read error, because the conserved phenylalanine at the end of the CDR3 is missing. This chain connects TRBV28 to TRBJ2-5; D is possibly TRBD1 or TRBD2 (6 bases each). V lost 5 bases, J lost 5 bases, and 21 bases lay in between. The germline CDR1 and CDR2 sequences are MDHEN and SYDVKM. The CDR3 runs 16 residues. The DNA of the CDR3 is TGTGCCAGCAGTCCCACGGGGGCTCTCGGAGGGGAGACCCAGTACATC. Translated, it gives CASSPTGALGGETQYI.

The CDR3 protein is CSARILLGEFMTYGYTF. The CDR3 DNA follows: TGCAGTGCTAGAATATTGTTAGGGGAGTTTATGACCTATGGCTACACCTTC. The rearrangement uses TRBV20-1 and TRBJ1-2, with D possibly TRBD1 on 5 matching bases. The germline V and J ends were trimmed by 2 bases and 4 bases, with 23 bases remaining between them. CDR1 and CDR2 from the germline V gene are DFQATT and SNEGSKA (reference sequence). The CDR3 covers 17 residues.

The gene calls are TRBV5-8 and TRBJ2-3; D call uncertain. This CDR3 is built from 13 residues. The germline V gene encodes CDR1 SGHTS and CDR2 YDEGEE. The V end lost 0 bases, the J end lost 7 bases, and 9 bases lay between the germline ends. The CDR3 nucleotides are TGTGCCAGCAGCTTGGAGGGTCCTTATACGCAGTATTTT. Translation: CASSLEGPYTQYF.

The V and J genes are TRBV20-1 and TRBJ2-5; TRBD2 is a possible D gene (6 bases). The J call may be wrong; the DNA end is better matched by TRBJ2-7. The CDR3 has 16 amino acids. CDR1 is DFQATT, CDR2 SNEGSKA, per germline (reference sequence). The CDR3 protein is CSASPPPSGVFHEQYF. The CDR3 region has the DNA TGCAGTGCTAGCCCACCCCCATCGGGAGTGTTCCACGAGCAGTACTTC.

This clonotype came up many times. The rearrangement links TRBV27 to TRBJ1-2, with D tentatively TRBD1 (5 bases). Per the germline V gene, CDR1 is MNHEY and CDR2 is SMNVEV (reference sequence). The V end was cut by 7 bases, the J end by 7 bases, with 13 bases between. This CDR3 has 12 amino acids. CDR3 bases: TGTGCCAGCAAAAGGGGCCTTGGTGGCTACACCTTC. Translated, it gives CASKRGLGGYTF.

This clonotype was seen more than once but under ten times. The chain has TRBV5-1 and TRBJ2-3; D is unresolved. Germline lookup yields CDR1 SGHRS and CDR2 YFSETQ. CDR3 length: 12 residues. With 5 bases removed from V and 3 bases from J, the gap between germline ends came to 7 bases. CDR3 sequence reads: CASRKGTDTQYF. The CDR3 DNA is TGCGCCAGCAGGAAAGGGACAGATACGCAGTATTTT.

The V and J genes are TRBV5-5 and TRBJ1-4; D gene uncertain. The CDR3 runs 14 residues. V was clipped by 4 bases and J by 1 base, with 8 bases between them. In germline, CDR1 is SGHKS, CDR2 YYEKEE (reference sequence). This chain's CDR3 is CASSRRLTNEKLFF. The CDR3 nucleotides read TGTGCCAGCAGCCGACGGTTAACTAATGAAAAACTGTTTTTT.

This chain joins TRBV7-9 and TRBJ1-1, with TRBD1 matching 8 bases. Losses at the gene ends were 5 bases for V and 3 bases for J; bases not matched to a gene: 5. There are 14 residues in the CDR3. Germline V gene sequence: CDR1 SEHNR, CDR2 FQNEAQ (reference sequence). The CDR3 DNA follows: TGTGCCAGCAGCCCGAGGACAGGGTACACTGAAGCTTTCTTT. Protein: CASSPRTGYTEAFF. The full variable domain, in which reference TRBV7-9 and TRBJ1-1 provide the parts outside the CDR3, is DTGVSQNPRHKITKRGQNVTFRCDPISEHNRLYWYRQTLGQGPEFLTYFQNEAQLEKSRLLSDRFSAERPKGSFSTLEIQRTEQGDSAMYLCASSPRTGYTEAFFGQGTRLTVV.

The genes are TRBV20-1 and TRBJ2-1, with TRBD1 matching 9 bases. Germline CDR1 DFQATT, CDR2 SNEGSKA (reference sequence). The CDR3 contains 12 residues. Losses at the gene ends were 6 bases for V and 10 bases for J; bases not matched to a gene: 7. The CDR3 reads CSAEGQGREQFF. The CDR3 DNA reads TGCAGTGCCGAGGGACAGGGCAGGGAGCAGTTCTTC.

The V and J genes are TRBV7-6 and TRBJ2-3; tentatively, D is TRBD1 or TRBD2 (6 bases each). Trimming removed 5 bases from V and 4 bases from J, with 19 bases in between. CDR1 and CDR2 (germline): SGHVS, FNYEAQ. CDR3 size: 16 residues. CDR3 sequence: CASSAQGGLTPDTQYF. CDR3 sequence (DNA): TGTGCCAGCAGCGCCCAAGGGGGGCTAACGCCAGATACGCAGTATTTT.

As to this clonotype: Possible read error: a much larger clone is one base away. The V gene is TRBV9, the J gene TRBJ2-7; 10 bases are a match to TRBD1. The CDR3 is 14 amino acids. The V gene end was trimmed by 0 bases and the J gene end by 6 bases; junction bases not matched to a gene: 3. The germline V gene encodes CDR1 SGDLS and CDR2 YYNGEE. The CDR3 sequence: CASSVGDRGCEQYF. The CDR3 DNA is TGTGCCAGCAGCGTAGGGGACAGGGGATGCGAGCAGTACTTC.

The genes are TRBV18 and TRBJ2-7; TRBD2 aligns across 7 bases. Unmatched junction bases numbered 5, after V lost 3 bases and J lost 3 bases. Germline V gene lookup returns CDR1 KGHSH and CDR2 LQKENI. The CDR3 has 14 amino acids. The CDR3 DNA reads as TGTGCCAGCTCACCGGAGCGGGACGGCTACGAGCAGTACTTC. This gives the protein CASSPERDGYEQYF.

This clonotype occurred a few times. This chain uses TRBV12-3 or TRBV12-4 with TRBJ2-1; 7 nucleotides agree with TRBD2. V lost 0 bases and J lost 8; bases outside the gene matches: 4. This CDR3 has 14 residues. The CDR3 DNA reads TGTGCCAGCAGTTTAGCGGGAGGGCCGCATGAGCAGTTCTTC. Translation: CASSLAGGPHEQFF.

This clonotype was seen a few times. The V gene is TRBV18, the J gene TRBJ2-7; 11 bases fit TRBD2. The V and J ends lost 3 bases and 2 bases, in that order; junction bases with no gene match: 6. Per germline, CDR1 KGHSH and CDR2 LQKENI. CDR3 length: 16 amino acids. The CDR3 nucleotides are TGTGCCAGCTCACCTACCCTAGCGGGGGGCGCCTACGAGCAGTACTTC. Protein sequence: CASSPTLAGGAYEQYF.